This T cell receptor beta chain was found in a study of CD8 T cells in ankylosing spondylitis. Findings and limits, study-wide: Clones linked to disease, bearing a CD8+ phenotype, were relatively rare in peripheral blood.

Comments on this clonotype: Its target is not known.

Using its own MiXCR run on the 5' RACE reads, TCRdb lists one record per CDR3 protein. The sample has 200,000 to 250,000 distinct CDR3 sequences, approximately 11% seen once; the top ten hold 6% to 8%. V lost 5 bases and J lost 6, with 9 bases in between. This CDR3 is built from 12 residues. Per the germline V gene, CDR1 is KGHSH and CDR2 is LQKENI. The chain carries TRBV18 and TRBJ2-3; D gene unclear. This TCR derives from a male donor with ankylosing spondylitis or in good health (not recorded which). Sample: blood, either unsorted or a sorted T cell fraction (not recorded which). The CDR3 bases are TGTGCCAGCTCAGGCCGACTGGATACGCAGTATTTT. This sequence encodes CASSGRLDTQYF.